What follows is one TCR beta chain and its context. Its antigen remains unknown. The data derive from a study of CXCR3-negative and CXCR3-positive naive CD8 T cells. Study-wide context: Collectively, the libraries yielded about 135 million TRB reads in total, at about 1.5 +/- 0.3 million per library. Overall study results and limits: Both of the naive subsets showed about the same high diversity, but memory CD8+ cells had much less. It was found that naive subsets had comparable surface CD5, and TCR strength was inferred from TRB CDR3 properties.

The V gene's germline CDR1 is MDHEN and CDR2 SYDVKM. The CDR3 extends over 13 amino acids. UMI-tagged TRB cDNA libraries were built via 5' RACE. TCRdb reprocessed the 5' RACE reads and stores each CDR3 protein as one record, lacking DNA. The specimen's table records under 30,000 distinct CDR3 sequences. The V call is TRBV28, the J call TRBJ2-1. This receptor was taken from a human donor in good health. Some clones in this sample may be carry-over from other donors' samples. Sequenced input: memory CD8+ T cells from blood. The CDR3 loop reads CASIPYGLNEQFF.